The next 21 T cell receptor beta chains were all read from a single sample in a study of blood T cell repertoires in COVID-19. Data came from immunoSEQ multiplex PCR; TCRdb stores just in-frame clones and leaves some out. The sample shows under 300,000 clones, 85% to 90% of them seen only once. Sequences were obtained from PBMCs or T cells enriched from blood (not recorded which). These receptors were obtained from a woman between 45 and 65 years old who had recovered from COVID-19.

The V gene is TRBV18, the J gene TRBJ1-1; TRBD1 matches 7 bases. From germline, CDR1 is KGHSH and CDR2 LQKENI. The ends lost 3 bases at V and 4 bases at J; junction bases unmatched: 14. The CDR3 length is 17 residues. CDR3 residues: CASSPNQLRQGSTEAFF. The CDR3 nucleotides are TGTGCCAGCTCACCGAACCAATTGCGACAGGGTAGCACTGAAGCTTTCTTT.

The genes are TRBV6-5 and TRBJ1-5; 7 nucleotides agree with TRBD1. The V segment lost 7 bases and the J segment 3 bases; nucleotides outside the gene matches: 9. CDR3 length equals 15 residues. Germline V gene lookup returns CDR1 MNHEY and CDR2 SVGAGI. CDR3 DNA sequence: TGTGCCAGCAACGGCCGAGGACAGGTCAATCAGCCCCAGCATTTT. This gives the protein CASNGRGQVNQPQHF.

The J gene is TRBJ1-5, the V gene TRBV6-5, with no clear D. The CDR3 spans 14 residues. Germline V gene lookup returns CDR1 MNHEY and CDR2 SVGAGI. V was clipped by 2 bases and J by 7 bases, with 12 bases between them. CDR3 in amino acids: CASSYREDSQPQHF. CDR3 in DNA: TGTGCCAGCAGTTACAGGGAGGATAGCCAGCCCCAGCATTTT.

The chain couples TRBV19 to TRBJ2-3; no definite D call. Germline-derived CDR1 and CDR2 are LNHDA and SQIVND (reference sequence). The ends were cut back, 9 bases at V and 1 base at J, with 14 bases in the middle. The CDR3 consists of 14 residues. The CDR3, as DNA: TGTGCCAGAAAGGAGTGGGTGGGCACAGATACGCAGTATTTT. Its translation is CARKEWVGTDTQYF.

The chain combines TRBV24-1 with TRBJ1-5; D perhaps matches TRBD1 (5 bases). Germline V gives CDR1 KGHDR, CDR2 SFDVKD. The CDR3 has 14 amino acids. The V gene lost 0 bases and the J gene lost 3 bases, with 5 bases spanning the gap. The CDR3 DNA reads TGTGCCACCAGTGATTTGGGGGCCAATCAGCCCCAGCATTTT. Protein: CATSDLGANQPQHF.

J is TRBJ1-2 and V is TRBV28; D uncertain. V shed 5 bases and J shed 7 bases, with 17 bases lying between them. This CDR3 contains 14 residues. Germline assignment: CDR1 MDHEN and CDR2 SYDVKM. The CDR3 loop reads CASSPQPVRAGYTF. The CDR3 nucleotides are TGTGCCAGCAGTCCTCAACCTGTGAGGGCTGGCTACACCTTC.

V usage is TRBV5-1 and J usage is TRBJ2-3, with D tentatively TRBD2 (6 bases). Trimming pared 7 bases from V and 1 base from J, leaving 22 bases between. Germline loops: CDR1 SGHRS, CDR2 YFSETQ. This CDR3 region has 17 residues. The CDR3 DNA reads as TGCGCCAGCCGTCATGTGGGAGGAATTACTGGCACAGATACGCAGTATTTT. Encoded protein: CASRHVGGITGTDTQYF.

This sequence joins TRBV11-2 and TRBJ2-1; 12 bases line up with TRBD2. Germline V gene sequence: CDR1 SGHAT, CDR2 FQNNGV. V shed 3 bases and J 9 bases; nucleotides not matched to a gene: 12. CDR3 length: 17 residues. CDR3 residues: CASSFLAGGPSFREQFF. CDR3 DNA sequence: TGTGCCAGCAGCTTTCTAGCGGGAGGGCCTTCCTTTCGTGAGCAGTTCTTC. The variable domain in full, completed from reference TRBV11-2 and TRBJ2-1, reads EAGVAQSPRYKIIEKRQSVAFWCNPISGHATLYWYQQILGQGPKLLIQFQNNGVVDDSQLPKDRFSAERLKGVDSTLKIQPAKLEDSAVYLCASSFLAGGPSFREQFFGPGTRLTVL.

The J gene is TRBJ1-1, the V gene TRBV7-9; tentative D call: TRBD1 (5 bases). This CDR3 region has 13 residues. Trimming shortened V by 8 bases and J by 1 base, and 11 bases separated the two germline ends. Germline V gives CDR1 SEHNR, CDR2 FQNEAQ (reference sequence). As DNA, the CDR3 is TGTGCCAGCCCCGGGGGGGAGAACACTGAAGCTTTCTTT. Protein sequence: CASPGGENTEAFF. Full variable domain (missing parts from reference TRBV7-9 and TRBJ1-1): DTGVSQNPRHKITKRGQNVTFRCDPISEHNRLYWYRQTLGQGPEFLTYFQNEAQLEKSRLLSDRFSAERPKGSFSTLEIQRTEQGDSAMYLCASPGGENTEAFFGQGTRLTVV.

The V and J genes are TRBV27 and TRBJ2-6; TRBD1 agrees at 7 bases. The trim removed 8 bases at V and 0 bases at J, leaving 4 bases unmatched. The germline gives CDR1 MNHEY, CDR2 SMNVEV (reference sequence). The CDR3 covers 15 residues. The CDR3 reads CASGDSLSGANVLTF. In DNA form, the CDR3 reads TGTGCCAGCGGGGACAGCCTCTCTGGGGCCAACGTCCTGACTTTC.

The gene calls are TRBV7-6 and TRBJ2-7; 9 nucleotides line up with TRBD1. CDR3 size: 14 residues. V was pared by 5 bases and J by 6 bases, with 8 bases of the junction left unmatched. The germline V gene has CDR1 SGHVS and CDR2 FNYEAQ. CDR3 sequence: CASSNWTGVGEQYF. The CDR3 nucleotides are TGTGCCAGCAGCAACTGGACAGGGGTCGGCGAGCAGTACTTC.

This chain uses TRBV5-1 with TRBJ1-1, with TRBD1 matching 7 bases. Germline V gene sequence: CDR1 SGHRS, CDR2 YFSETQ. With V trimmed by 7 bases and J by 5 bases, 8 bases remained unmatched. This CDR3 is built from 13 residues. CDR3 sequence reads: CASSRDSGTEAFF. CDR3 DNA sequence: TGCGCCAGCTCCCGGGACAGCGGTACTGAAGCTTTCTTT.

The chain employs TRBV5-5 and TRBJ2-6; D is possibly TRBD1 (5 bases). There are 19 residues in the CDR3. Germline V gene lookup returns CDR1 SGHKS and CDR2 YYEKEE (reference sequence). V was shortened by 4 bases and J by 0 bases, with 20 bases between the two germline ends. The chain's CDR3 is CASSNSVNRHLSGANVLTF. CDR3 coding DNA: TGTGCCAGCAGCAATTCGGTTAACAGGCACCTCTCTGGGGCCAACGTCCTGACTTTC.

The count of this clone is one. V is TRBV3-1 (or the pseudogene TRBV3-2) and J is TRBJ2-7; the match to TRBD2 covers 8 bases. This CDR3 region has 15 residues. Germline loops: CDR1 LGHDT, CDR2 YNNKEL (reference sequence). Trimming removed 1 base from V and 5 bases from J; junction bases left unmatched: 7. The CDR3 sequence: CASSQAGLVSDEQYF. The CDR3 DNA sequence: TGTGCCAGCAGCCAAGCGGGACTAGTCTCTGACGAGCAGTACTTC.

The chain couples TRBV28 to TRBJ2-2; TRBD1 aligns across 7 bases. With 6 bases clipped from V and 6 bases from J, the junction kept 10 bases outside the gene matches. The CDR3 contains 15 residues. The germline V gene encodes CDR1 MDHEN and CDR2 SYDVKM. CDR3 protein: CASSPRGRGPGELFF. DNA of the CDR3: TGTGCCAGCAGCCCCAGGGGAAGGGGGCCCGGGGAGCTGTTTTTT.

CDR3 DNA sequence: TGTGCCATCAGTGAGTATTGGGGGCGTCGGTTCAATGAGCAGTTCTTC. The encoded protein is CAISEYWGRRFNEQFF. The V and J genes are TRBV10-3 and TRBJ2-1; perhaps TRBD1 as D (6 bases). This CDR3 has 16 residues. CDR1 ENHRY and CDR2 SYGVKD come from the germline V gene. The V end lost 1 base, the J end lost 6 bases, and 16 bases lay between the germline ends.

J is TRBJ1-1 and V is TRBV12-3 or TRBV12-4; 8 bases line up with TRBD1. J gave up 10 bases and V 6 bases, and 10 bases lay outside the gene matches. The CDR3 runs 13 residues. The CDR3, as DNA: TGTGCCAGCAGCCCCCCAGGACAGGGTCTAGCTTTCTTT. This encodes CASSPPGQGLAFF.

This rearrangement joins TRBV5-4 to TRBJ2-7; 11 bases line up with TRBD1. The CDR3 sequence is 15 residues long. The V segment lost 3 bases and the J segment 5 bases; nucleotides outside the gene matches: 7. Germline CDR1 SGHNT, CDR2 YYREEE (reference sequence). The CDR3 region is CASSSRDRGFNEQYF. The CDR3 nucleotides are TGTGCCAGCAGCTCGCGGGACAGGGGGTTCAACGAGCAGTACTTC.

The V and J genes are TRBV29-1 and TRBJ2-1, with 13 bases that match TRBD2. With V trimmed by 0 bases and J by 5 bases, 7 bases remained unmatched. Germline values: CDR1 SQVTM, CDR2 ANQGSEA. The CDR3 has 17 amino acids. The CDR3 DNA reads TGCAGCGTTGAAGAAGGACTAGCGGGAGCGGTTAACAATGAGCAGTTCTTC. This sequence encodes CSVEEGLAGAVNNEQFF.

This chain connects TRBV30 to TRBJ1-1, with D perhaps matching TRBD1 (6 bases). The CDR3 consists of 12 residues. CDR1 GTSNPN and CDR2 SVGIG come from the germline V gene (reference sequence). The V end was cut by 3 bases, the J end by 6 bases, with 11 bases between. The CDR3 region is CAWRQGGAEAFF. The CDR3 DNA sequence: TGTGCCTGGAGACAGGGTGGTGCTGAAGCTTTCTTT.

V is TRBV27 and J is TRBJ2-2, with D hard to call. Looked up from germline, CDR1 is MNHEY and CDR2 is SMNVEV (reference sequence). This CDR3 comprises 14 residues. Between the trimmed V and J ends, which lost 3 bases and 0 bases, there was a span of 5 bases. CDR3 sequence: CASSFSSNTGELFF. The CDR3 DNA reads TGTGCCAGCAGTTTTTCTTCGAACACCGGGGAGCTGTTTTTT.